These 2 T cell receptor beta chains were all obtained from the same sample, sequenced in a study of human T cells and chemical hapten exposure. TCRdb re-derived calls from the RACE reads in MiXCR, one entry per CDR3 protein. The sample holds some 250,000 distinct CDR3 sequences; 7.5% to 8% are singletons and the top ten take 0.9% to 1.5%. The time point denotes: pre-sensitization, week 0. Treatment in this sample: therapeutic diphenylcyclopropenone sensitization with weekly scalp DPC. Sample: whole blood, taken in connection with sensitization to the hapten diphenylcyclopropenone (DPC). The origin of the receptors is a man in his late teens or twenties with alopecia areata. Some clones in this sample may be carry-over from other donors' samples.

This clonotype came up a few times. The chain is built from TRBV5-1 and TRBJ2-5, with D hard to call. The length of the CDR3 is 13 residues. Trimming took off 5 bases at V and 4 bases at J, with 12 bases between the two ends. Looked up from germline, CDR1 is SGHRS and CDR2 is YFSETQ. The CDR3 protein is CASSSPEVETQYF. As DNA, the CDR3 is TGCGCCAGCAGTTCCCCCGAAGTAGAGACCCAGTACTTC.

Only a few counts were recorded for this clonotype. The CDR3 DNA reads as TGTGCCAGCAGCTTAGCGGGACAGGGGGGGAATGAGCAGTTCTTC. It specifies CASSLAGQGGNEQFF. This rearrangement joins TRBV7-2 to TRBJ2-1, with 11 bases that match TRBD1. Unmatched junction bases numbered 2, after V lost 0 bases and J lost 7 bases. The germline V gene has CDR1 SGHTA and CDR2 FQGNSA. The CDR3 is 15 amino acids.